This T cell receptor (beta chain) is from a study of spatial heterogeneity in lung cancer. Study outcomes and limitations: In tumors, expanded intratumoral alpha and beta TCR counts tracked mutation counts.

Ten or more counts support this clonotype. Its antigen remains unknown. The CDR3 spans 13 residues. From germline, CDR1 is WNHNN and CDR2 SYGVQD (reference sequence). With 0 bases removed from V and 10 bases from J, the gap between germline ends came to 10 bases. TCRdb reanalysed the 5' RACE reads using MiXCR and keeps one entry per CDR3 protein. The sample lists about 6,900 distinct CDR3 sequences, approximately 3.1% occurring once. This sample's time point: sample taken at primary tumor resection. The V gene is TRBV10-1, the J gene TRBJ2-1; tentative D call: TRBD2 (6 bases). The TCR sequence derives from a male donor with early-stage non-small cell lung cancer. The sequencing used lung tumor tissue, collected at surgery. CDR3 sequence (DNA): TGCGCCAGCAGTGAGTCGGGGACTCCAGAGCAGTTCTTC. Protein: CASSESGTPEQFF.